The 9 T cell receptor beta chains below all came from one sample that was sequenced in a study of tumor-infiltrating lymphocytes in primary liver carcinoma. Blood RNA came from unsorted whole blood; germline DNA was also extracted. A constant-region primer served to make TCR beta cDNA from about 500 ng total RNA. Slightly modified ARM-PCR served as the procedure for the TCR beta libraries. These libraries came from three rounds of nested multiplex PCR. TRBV1-TRBV30 forward and Cbeta reverse primers drove the first two approximately 10-cycle rounds. TCRdb re-called the multiplex PCR reads with MiXCR, one entry per CDR3 protein. Among fewer than 350,000 distinct CDR3 sequences listed, almost 65% were seen once. Sequenced: peripheral blood. The source of these receptors is a man aged 35-49 years with primary liver carcinoma and hepatitis B virus infection.

Concerning this clonotype: A read error may produce the germline difference seen at one junction end. This chain links TRBV6-2 or TRBV6-3 with TRBJ2-7; TRBD2 agrees at 11 bases. Germline CDR1 MNHEY, CDR2 SVGEGT. The CDR3 consists of 16 residues. In nucleotides, the CDR3 is TGTGCCAGCAGTTATAGGGCACTAGCGGGGGAGTACGAGCGGTACTTC. Protein: CASSYRALAGEYERYF.

Details on this clonotype: Relative to the germline gene, one junction end is altered; a read error may explain this. The chain links TRBV11-2 to TRBJ2-1; D is perhaps TRBD1 or TRBD2 (6 bases each). This CDR3 region has 15 residues. CDR1 is SGHAT, CDR2 FQNNGV, per germline. The CDR3 DNA sequence: TGTGCCAGCAGCTCAGGCACGGGGGCAGGATGGAAGCAGTTCTTT. Its protein is CASSSGTGAGWKQFF.

This clonotype was recorded at least ten times. The chain combines TRBV6-6 with TRBJ1-2, with 7 bases identical to TRBD1. CDR1 MNHNY and CDR2 SVGAGI come from the germline V gene (reference sequence). The CDR3 consists of 13 residues. V shed 6 bases and J 8 bases; nucleotides not matched to a gene: 9. CDR3 coding DNA: TGTGCCAGCAGACGCGACAGGGATAAAGGCTACACCTTC. Protein product: CASRRDRDKGYTF.

Comments on this clonotype: A read error may explain this, as a much larger clone is one base away. The chain has TRBV12-3 or TRBV12-4 and TRBJ2-7; D remains ambiguous. The CDR3 contains 13 residues. CDR3 protein: CVSSYSVSYEQYF. CDR3 bases: TGTGTCAGCAGTTACAGTGTCTCCTACGAGCAGTACTTC.

Points on this clonotype: Since a much larger clone is just one base distant, this may be a read error. The rearrangement uses TRBV4-1 and TRBJ2-7; tentatively, D is TRBD1 (5 bases). V lost 5 bases, J lost 10 bases, and 18 bases lay in between. The CDR3 has 13 residues. Germline lookup yields CDR1 MGHRA and CDR2 YSYEKL. DNA for the CDR3: TGCGCCAGCAGCATAAACCAGGACACGGTCCAGTACTTC. It translates to CASSINQDTVQYF.

In the case of this clonotype: Just one base apart from a much larger clone, this may be a read error. The chain is built from TRBV10-2 and TRBJ2-1; D is unresolved. CDR3 length equals 11 residues. CDR1 WSHSY and CDR2 SAAADI come from the germline V gene. The CDR3 DNA sequence: TGCGCCAGTTCAGAACTCAATGGGCAGTTCTTC. Translated: CASSELNGQFF.

This clonotype was seen at least ten times. The chain uses TRBV12-3 or TRBV12-4 and TRBJ1-2, with D maybe TRBD1 (5 bases). The CDR3 has 12 amino acids. The V and J ends lost 8 bases and 4 bases respectively, with 11 bases between them. CDR3 coding DNA: TGTGCCAGCTTCGAAGACAGCTATGGCTACACCTTC. As protein: CASFEDSYGYTF.

V usage is TRBV7-2 and J usage is TRBJ2-5; the D gene is possibly TRBD2 (5 bases). V was shortened by 1 base and J by 5 bases, with 14 bases between the two germline ends. CDR3 size: 15 residues. Germline assignment: CDR1 SGHTA and CDR2 FQGNSA. The CDR3 is CASSLVGGGRETQYF. For the CDR3, the DNA is TGTGCCAGCAGCTTAGTCGGCGGAGGCAGGGAGACCCAGTACTTC.

This clonotype was counted many times. V is TRBV29-1 and J is TRBJ1-6; D may be TRBD1 (5 bases). Germline lookup yields CDR1 SQVTM and CDR2 ANQGSEA. This CDR3 has 13 amino acids. With 6 bases removed from V and 10 bases from J, the gap between germline ends came to 16 bases. CDR3 residues: CSVGTDGRSPLHF. Written as DNA, the CDR3 is TGCAGCGTGGGGACCGATGGAAGGTCACCCCTCCACTTT.